This T cell receptor beta chain was retrieved from a study of metastatic and nonmetastatic thyroid tumors. Study details: Repertoires of blood and of tissue (tumor or nodule) from malignant and benign thyroid patients were compared.

General study results and limits: The reported finding was significantly higher TCR beta diversity in malignant thyroid tumors relative to benign nodules, in blood and tumor.

Patients were all untreated before their thyroid surgery. Methods used by the authors: The study took CDR3 differences across clinicopathological groups and made a distant-metastasis classifier for papillary thyroid cancer from them. TCRdb re-processed the PCR reads through MiXCR. These V and J calls derive from TCRdb rather than the authors' analysis. The data contain roughly 36,000 clones, roughly 26% of them singletons. This clone appeared a few times. Its antigen is not known. V lost 7 bases, J lost 5 bases, and 15 bases lay in between. The CDR3 runs 14 residues. Germline CDR1 LNHDA, CDR2 SQIVND (reference sequence).

Material: blood. The receptor was derived from a female donor with papillary thyroid cancer or a benign thyroid nodule (not recorded which). Some clones in this sample may be carry-over from other donors' samples. The V gene is TRBV19, the J gene TRBJ2-1; no definite D call. The CDR3 sequence: CASKEASTHNEQFF. DNA for the CDR3: TGTGCCAGTAAAGAGGCGAGTACCCACAATGAGCAGTTCTTC.